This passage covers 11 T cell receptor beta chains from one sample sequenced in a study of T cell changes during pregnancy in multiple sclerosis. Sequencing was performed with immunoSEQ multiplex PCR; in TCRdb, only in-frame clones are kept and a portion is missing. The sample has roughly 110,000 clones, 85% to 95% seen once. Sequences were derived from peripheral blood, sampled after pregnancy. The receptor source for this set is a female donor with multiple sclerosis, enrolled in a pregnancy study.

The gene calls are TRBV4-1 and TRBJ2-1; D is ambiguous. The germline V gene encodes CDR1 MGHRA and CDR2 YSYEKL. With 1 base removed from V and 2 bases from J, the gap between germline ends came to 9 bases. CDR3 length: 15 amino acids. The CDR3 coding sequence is TGCGCCAGCAGCCAAGTAAGCGTCACCTACAATGAGCAGTTCTTC. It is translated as CASSQVSVTYNEQFF.

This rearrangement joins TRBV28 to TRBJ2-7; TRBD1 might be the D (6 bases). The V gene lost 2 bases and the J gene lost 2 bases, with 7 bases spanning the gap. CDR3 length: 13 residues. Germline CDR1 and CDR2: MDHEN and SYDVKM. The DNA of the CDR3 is TGTGCCAGCAGTTTAGGGGGCCCCTACGAGCAGTACTTC. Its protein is CASSLGGPYEQYF.

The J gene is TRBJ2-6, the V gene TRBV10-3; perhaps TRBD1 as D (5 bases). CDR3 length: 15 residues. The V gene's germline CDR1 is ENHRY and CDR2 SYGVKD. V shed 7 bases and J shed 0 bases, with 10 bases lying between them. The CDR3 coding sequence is TGTGCCATCAAGGACACGCGCTCTGGGGCCAACGTCCTGACTTTC. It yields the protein CAIKDTRSGANVLTF.

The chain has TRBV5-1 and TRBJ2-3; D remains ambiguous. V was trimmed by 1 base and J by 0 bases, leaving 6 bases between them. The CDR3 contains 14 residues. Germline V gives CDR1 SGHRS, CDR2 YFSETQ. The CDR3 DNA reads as TGCGCCAGCAGCTTGATCACTAGCACAGATACGCAGTATTTT. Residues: CASSLITSTDTQYF.

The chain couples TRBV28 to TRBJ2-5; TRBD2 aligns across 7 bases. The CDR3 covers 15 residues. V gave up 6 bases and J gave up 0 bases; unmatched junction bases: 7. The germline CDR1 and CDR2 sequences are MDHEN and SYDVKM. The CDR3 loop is CASRPGGGDQETQYF. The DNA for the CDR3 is TGTGCCAGCAGGCCTGGGGGAGGGGACCAAGAGACCCAGTACTTC.

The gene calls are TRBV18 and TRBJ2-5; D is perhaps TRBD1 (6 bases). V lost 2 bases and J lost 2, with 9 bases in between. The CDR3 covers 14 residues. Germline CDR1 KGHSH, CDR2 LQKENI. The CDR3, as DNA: TGTGCCAGCTCACCAGTCAGGGGACAAGAGACCCAGTACTTC. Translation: CASSPVRGQETQYF. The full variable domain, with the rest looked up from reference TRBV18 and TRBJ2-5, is NAGVMQNPRHLVRRRGQEARLRCSPMKGHSHVYWYRQLPEEGLKFMVYLQKENIIDESGMPKERFSAEFPKEGPSILRIQQVVRGDSAAYFCASSPVRGQETQYFGPGTRLLVL.

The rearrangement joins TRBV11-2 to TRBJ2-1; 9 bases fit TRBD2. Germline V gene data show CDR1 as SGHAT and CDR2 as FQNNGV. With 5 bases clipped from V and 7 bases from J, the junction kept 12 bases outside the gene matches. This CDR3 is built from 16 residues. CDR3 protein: CASSRWGREGANEQFF. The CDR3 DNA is TGTGCCAGCAGCCGATGGGGGCGGGAGGGGGCGAATGAGCAGTTCTTC.

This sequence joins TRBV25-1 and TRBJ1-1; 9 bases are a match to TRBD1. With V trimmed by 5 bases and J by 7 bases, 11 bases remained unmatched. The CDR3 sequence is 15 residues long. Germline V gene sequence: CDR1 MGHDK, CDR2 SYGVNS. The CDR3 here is CASSRKGQGRVEAFF. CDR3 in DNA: TGTGCCAGCAGTAGAAAGGGACAGGGAAGGGTTGAAGCTTTCTTT.

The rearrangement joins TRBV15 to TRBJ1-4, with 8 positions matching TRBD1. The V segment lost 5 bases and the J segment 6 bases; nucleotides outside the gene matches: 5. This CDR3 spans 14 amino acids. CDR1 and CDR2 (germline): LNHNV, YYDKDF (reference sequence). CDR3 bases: TGTGCCACCAGCTCCGGACAGGGCTATGAAAAACTGTTTTTT. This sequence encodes CATSSGQGYEKLFF.

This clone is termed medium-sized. The CDR3 bases are TGCAGTGCTCAGGAATATGGCTACACCTTC. Translated: CSAQEYGYTF. The rearrangement uses TRBV20-1 and TRBJ1-2; D uncertain. CDR1 DFQATT and CDR2 SNEGSKA come from the germline V gene (reference sequence). Trimming stripped 5 bases from V and 5 bases from J, with 6 bases between. The CDR3 runs to 10 residues.

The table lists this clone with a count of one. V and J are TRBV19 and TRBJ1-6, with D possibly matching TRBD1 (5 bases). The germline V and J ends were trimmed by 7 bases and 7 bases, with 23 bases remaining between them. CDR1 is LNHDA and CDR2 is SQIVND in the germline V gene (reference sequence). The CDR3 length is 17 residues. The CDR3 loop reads CASTPRGGASQNSPLHF. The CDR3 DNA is TGTGCCAGTACCCCCCGGGGGGGAGCGTCCCAAAATTCACCCCTCCACTTT.